This record looks at one T cell receptor beta chain sequence and its context. Its matching antigen is unknown. Data came from immunoSEQ multiplex PCR; TCRdb stores just in-frame clones and leaves some out. The data show approximately 77,000 clones, roughly 94% seen once. This entry comes from a study of T cell responses to AZD1222 COVID-19 vaccine. Whole-study results and caveats: White British people made up most donors, females outnumbered males, and clonal diversity was possibly underestimated. Repertoires were obtained solely post-peak T cell response. Spike-specific TCRs gained breadth and depth after people received two AZD1222 doses. Along spike, vaccine-associated CD4 TCRs were found throughout, with dominance at 160-218 and 743-854.

This CDR3 spans 15 amino acids. Germline lookup yields CDR1 MNHEY and CDR2 SVGAGI. The V gene end was trimmed by 2 bases and the J gene end by 6 bases; junction bases not matched to a gene: 6. The specimen was peripheral blood, collected on day 0 of MenACWY control vaccination. The sequence was collected from an adult in good health. This chain uses TRBV6-5 with TRBJ2-1, with TRBD1 matching over 8 bases. The CDR3 sequence is CASSYGGQGPNEQFF. CDR3 in DNA: TGTGCCAGCAGTTACGGAGGACAGGGCCCCAATGAGCAGTTCTTC.